This section outlines one TCR beta chain sequence together with its context. Its antigen is unidentified. Through Arm-PCR of CDR3 regions and iRepertoire HTBI primers, TCR beta libraries were built. TCRdb passed the multiplex PCR reads through MiXCR, listing each CDR3 protein once. The table records about 300,000 distinct CDR3 sequences, 15% to 20% of them present only once. This sample is drawn from a study of regulatory T cells in long-lasting Graves disease. Study-level information: Patients with new Graves' disease had used antithyroid drugs below 3 months. Study results and caveats: TCR diversity was lower in persistent Graves' patients than in newly diagnosed ones.

The sample's time point: newly diagnosed GD, antithyroid drugs for less than 3 months. After RNA was extracted from PBMCs, the TCR library was made from it. The sequenced sample was peripheral blood mononuclear cells (PBMCs), obtained at new diagnosis, from a patient treated with antithyroid drugs. The receptor was derived from a female donor with Graves disease.

The CDR3 spells CASSPGQDRKQETQYF. CDR3 coding DNA: TGTGCCAGTAGTCCAGGACAGGATAGAAAACAAGAGACCCAGTACTTC. The chain recombines TRBV19 with TRBJ2-5; 7 bases agree with TRBD1. V dropped 5 bases and J dropped 2; count of bases not matched to a gene: 11. CDR3 length: 16 amino acids. CDR1 and CDR2 (germline): LNHDA, SQIVND (reference sequence). Looking up the rest from reference TRBV19 and TRBJ2-5 gives the full variable domain: DGGITQSPKYLFRKEGQNVTLSCEQNLNHDAMYWYRQDPGQGLRLIYYSQIVNDFQKGDIAEGYSVSREKKESFPLTVTSAQKNPTAFYLCASSPGQDRKQETQYFGPGTRLLVL.